These T cell receptor beta chains were read from a single sample in a study of neurological immune-mediated disorders. MiXCR, applied by TCRdb to the 5' RACE reads, yields one record per CDR3 protein. The sample shows about 28,000 distinct CDR3 sequences, around an eighth of them seen only once. The sample taken for sequencing was PBMCs. Receptor source: an older woman in good health. Each CDR3 is given with its conserved first and last residue.

v_gene	j_gene	CDR3aa
TRBV7-2	TRBJ1-6	CASSLASYNSPLHF
TRBV10-3	TRBJ2-2	CAIKGQGGTGELFF
TRBV9	TRBJ2-6	CVSSLAPTGANVLTF
TRBV7-2	TRBJ2-7	CASSPTGYYEQYF
TRBV10-3	TRBJ1-1	CAIASNTEAFF
TRBV5-1	TRBJ1-1	CASSSEGSEAFF
TRBV5-1	TRBJ1-2	CASSPSSSNYGYTF
TRBV10-2	TRBJ2-1	CASSDERGSEQFF
TRBV9	TRBJ2-5	CASSRASGQETQYF
TRBV5-1	TRBJ1-1	CASSLGMTGANTEAFF
TRBV19	TRBJ1-1	CASSIETGWTEAFF
TRBV5-1	TRBJ2-3	CASSSTGGTDTQYF
TRBV4-1	TRBJ2-3	CASSTPDTQYF
TRBV5-1	TRBJ2-7	CASAEDYEQYF
TRBV7-2	TRBJ1-2	CASSLEGQGYVGYTF
TRBV9	TRBJ2-7	CASSPHGQGKVDEQYF
TRBV5-1	TRBJ1-2	CASSPSAGDYGYTF
TRBV19	TRBJ2-7	CASSIHRGGAYEQYF
TRBV12-3/TRBV12-4	TRBJ2-2	CASGPLVFAGGTNTGELFF
TRBV12-3/TRBV12-4	TRBJ1-1	CASSSGSFRTLTEAFF
TRBV20-1	TRBJ2-2	CSARDRLAGGLNTGELFF
TRBV7-8	TRBJ1-1	CASAQWNPAEAFF
TRBV5-1	TRBJ2-1	CASSSPGGNEQFF
TRBV7-9	TRBJ2-1	CASSPAPSGGAKSYNEQFF
TRBV12-3/TRBV12-4	TRBJ1-4	CASSFSPAGTGVEKLFF
TRBV11-2	TRBJ1-2	CASSSTRLLDGYTF
TRBV7-2	TRBJ1-5	CASSQSSNSNQPQHF
TRBV11-2	TRBJ2-7	CASSLGLSGAVYEQYF
TRBV6-5	TRBJ1-4	CASSKQGSSNEKLFF
TRBV7-2	TRBJ2-5	CASSRSGTIQETQYF
TRBV7-2	TRBJ1-2	CASSLRGRGYTF
TRBV2	TRBJ2-7	CASSELSKGSGEQYF
TRBV15	TRBJ1-4	CATSPSEGLPAFEKLFF
TRBV20-1	TRBJ1-1	CSATTGVTEAFF
TRBV4-2	TRBJ2-5	CASSQGNGGFFQETQYF
TRBV5-6	TRBJ1-5	CASSLKWSQPQHF
TRBV12-3/TRBV12-4	TRBJ2-3	CASSPDWERADTQYF
TRBV3-1	TRBJ2-3	CASSPLGGLSDTQYF
TRBV10-3	TRBJ1-2	CAISDSKTGGIYGYTF
TRBV9	TRBJ2-3	CASSVLSGTDTQYF
TRBV10-3	TRBJ1-6	CAISETGRTGGNSPLHF
TRBV20-1	TRBJ1-5	CSARLASVPGNQPQHF
TRBV18	TRBJ1-1	CASSPQGAGSTEAFF
TRBV12-3/TRBV12-4	TRBJ2-6	CASSLGSSFSGANVLTF
TRBV5-1	TRBJ2-6	CASSWGASGANVLTF
TRBV9	TRBJ2-1	CARGLRRDNEQFF
TRBV6-5	TRBJ1-5	CASSLGFNQPQHF
TRBV29-1	TRBJ1-2	CSVGTGPDYGYTF
TRBV5-1	TRBJ1-1	CASSLGPQGPHTEAFF
TRBV6-5	TRBJ2-7	CARTTSGGRVYEQYF
TRBV6-2/TRBV6-3	TRBJ1-1	CASSYMIRQVNTEAFF
TRBV20-1	TRBJ1-2	CSASGGIISYTF
TRBV5-1	TRBJ2-5	CASSSPGGGAVGETQYF
TRBV5-1	TRBJ2-1	CASSLAASASSYNEQFF